A single sample gave rise to the 20 T cell receptor beta chains below, sequenced in a study of T cells in Graves' hyperthyroidism and ophthalmopathy. Using RNA transcripts as the source, TCR beta CDR3 regions were amplified. HTBI primers were the set used in a first-round RT-PCR of the TCR CDR3. From the multiplex PCR reads, TCRdb called clonotypes with MiXCR, one entry per CDR3 protein. This sample yields approximately 870,000 distinct CDR3 sequences, of which 38% are seen a single time; 8.9% belongs to the top ten. Sequenced input: blood. All receptors come from a man aged 18 to 29 with Graves' hyperthyroidism.

A remark on this clonotype: At one of its ends the junction is not consistent with the germline gene, which may arise from a read error. This chain connects TRBV7-9 to TRBJ1-3, with TRBD1 identical over 7 bases. The CDR3 extends over 14 amino acids. Germline loops: CDR1 SEHNR, CDR2 FQNEAQ (reference sequence). The CDR3 bases are TGTGCCAGCAGCTTCGGGACAGCCCTAAACACCATATTTTTT. Translated, it gives CASSFGTALNTIFF. Complete variable domain (other parts from reference TRBV7-9 and TRBJ1-3): DTGVSQNPRHKITKRGQNVTFRCDPISEHNRLYWYRQTLGQGPEFLTYFQNEAQLEKSRLLSDRFSAERPKGSFSTLEIQRTEQGDSAMYLCASSFGTALNTIFFGEGSWLTVV.

This clonotype appeared many times. The rearrangement uses TRBV7-2 and TRBJ1-6; 8 bases align to TRBD1. V was pared by 5 bases and J by 7 bases, with 7 bases of the junction left unmatched. CDR3 size: 15 residues. The germline gives CDR1 SGHTA, CDR2 FQGNSA. Here the CDR3 reads CASSPRQGINSPLHF. For the CDR3, the DNA is TGTGCCAGCAGCCCGAGACAGGGGATAAATTCACCCCTCCACTTT. Combining the CDR3 with reference TRBV7-2 and TRBJ1-6 gives the whole variable domain GAGVSQSPSNKVTEKGKDVELRCDPISGHTALYWYRQSLGQGLEFLIYFQGNSAPDKSGLPSDRFSAERTGGSVSTLTIQRTQQEDSAVYLCASSPRQGINSPLHFGNGTRLTVT.

V is TRBV10-3 and J is TRBJ1-1; D gene ambiguous. V shed 3 bases and J shed 2 bases, with 7 bases lying between them. The length of the CDR3 is 13 residues. CDR1 and CDR2 from the germline V gene are ENHRY and SYGVKD. The CDR3 region has the DNA TGTGCCATCAGTGACTCGGACAACACTGAAGCTTTCTTT. Its protein product is CAISDSDNTEAFF.

This rearrangement joins TRBV4-1 to TRBJ2-5; 10 positions agree with TRBD1. The V segment lost 7 bases and the J segment 5 bases; nucleotides outside the gene matches: 4. The CDR3 contains 13 residues. Per the germline V gene, CDR1 is MGHRA and CDR2 is YSYEKL. The CDR3 spells CASTPGQGETQYF. Written as DNA, the CDR3 is TGCGCCAGCACCCCGGGACAGGGGGAGACCCAGTACTTC.

The genes are TRBV20-1 and TRBJ2-5; D is perhaps TRBD1 (6 bases). Looked up from germline, CDR1 is DFQATT and CDR2 is SNEGSKA (reference sequence). CDR3 length: 15 amino acids. V dropped 3 bases and J dropped 2 bases, with 16 bases sitting between them. The CDR3 region is CSASQGWAPQETQYF. The DNA of the CDR3 is TGCAGTGCTAGCCAGGGGTGGGCACCGCAAGAGACCCAGTACTTC.

This clonotype was seen ten or more times. J is TRBJ2-6 and V is TRBV2, with D possibly being TRBD2 (7 bases). Germline CDR1 reads SNHLY; CDR2 reads FYNNEI. This CDR3 has 19 amino acids. The V end lost 7 bases, the J end lost 1 base, and 23 bases lay between the germline ends. The CDR3 loop reads CASTLSKVGGQSGANVLTF. CDR3 bases: TGTGCCAGCACCCTCTCGAAGGTCGGGGGGCAATCTGGGGCCAACGTCCTGACTTTC.

This sequence joins TRBV6-1 and TRBJ2-3, with D possibly TRBD1 on 6 matching bases. Germline V gives CDR1 MNHNS, CDR2 SASEGT. Trimming shortened V by 7 bases and J by 4 bases, and 15 bases separated the two germline ends. The CDR3 totals 14 residues. As DNA, the CDR3 is TGTGCCAGCACCACTAGGGACAAACCAGATACGCAGTATTTT. It yields the protein CASTTRDKPDTQYF.

V and J are TRBV20-1 and TRBJ2-2; TRBD1 or TRBD2 may be the D gene (5 bases each). The CDR3 consists of 14 residues. With 3 bases removed from V and 3 bases from J, the gap between germline ends came to 11 bases. Looked up from germline, CDR1 is DFQATT and CDR2 is SNEGSKA (reference sequence). This CDR3 reads CSARLQGHTGELFF. DNA for the CDR3: TGCAGTGCTAGGCTCCAGGGACACACCGGGGAGCTGTTTTTT.

The chain links TRBV7-3 to TRBJ1-1; D perhaps matches TRBD1 (5 bases). CDR1 and CDR2 (germline): SGHTA, FQGTGA. This CDR3 has 13 amino acids. The V end lost 4 bases, the J end lost 9 bases, and 15 bases lay between the germline ends. The CDR3 DNA reads as TGTGCCAGCAGCTCGCAGGGAATGGGTAAAGCTTTCTTT. It yields the protein CASSSQGMGKAFF.

Many counts were recorded for this clonotype. The V gene is TRBV7-9, the J gene TRBJ1-1; D is unclear. This CDR3 has 13 residues. Germline CDR1 reads SEHNR; CDR2 reads FQNEAQ (reference sequence). V shed 4 bases and J shed 7 bases, with 13 bases lying between them. CDR3 DNA: TGTGCCAGCAGCTCACCCGCCTTTAATGAAGCTTTCTTT. Its protein is CASSSPAFNEAFF.

In regard to this clonotype: A read error may account for a junction end that differs from germline. This chain links TRBV14 with TRBJ1-2; D unclear. This CDR3 comprises 11 residues. Germline loops: CDR1 SGHDN, CDR2 FVKESK. The CDR3: CASSGTYGHTF. The CDR3 coding sequence is TGTGCCAGCAGCGGTACATATGGCCACACCTTC.

This clonotype was recorded a few times. The chain employs TRBV7-9 and TRBJ1-1; D is unresolved. CDR1 is SEHNR, CDR2 FQNEAQ, per germline (reference sequence). There are 14 residues in the CDR3. The ends were cut back, 2 bases at V and 5 bases at J, with 12 bases in the middle. CDR3 loop: CASSLNSRGTEAFF. The DNA for the CDR3 is TGTGCCAGCAGCTTAAATTCGAGAGGAACTGAAGCTTTCTTT.

The rearrangement links TRBV19 to TRBJ1-1; D is possibly TRBD1 (6 bases). Germline CDR1 LNHDA, CDR2 SQIVND (reference sequence). Trimming left V 3 bases short and J 0 bases short, with 20 bases between. This CDR3 region has 18 residues. The DNA for the CDR3 is TGTGCCAGTAGTATTGACCGCCAGGGGTTAGGTTTGAACACTGAAGCTTTCTTT. Translation gives CASSIDRQGLGLNTEAFF.

This clonotype was recorded many times. The rearrangement links TRBV29-1 to TRBJ1-1; 11 bases agree with TRBD1. The CDR3 is made up of 13 amino acids. Germline CDR1 and CDR2: SQVTM and ANQGSEA. Unmatched junction bases numbered 2, after V lost 2 bases and J lost 6 bases. The CDR3 DNA reads as TGCAGCGTTGAACGGACAGGGGGCCCTGAAGCTTTCTTT. It encodes CSVERTGGPEAFF.

Written as DNA, the CDR3 is TGTGCCAGCAGTGTGGAGGCTAGCGGGGGGGCGAACACCGGGGAGCTGTTTTTT. It translates to CASSVEASGGANTGELFF. The chain combines TRBV2 with TRBJ2-2, with TRBD2 matching over 12 bases. The CDR3 sequence is 18 residues long. CDR1 and CDR2 (germline): SNHLY, FYNNEI. Germline trimming cut 4 bases from V and 0 bases from J; bases unmatched to any gene: 6.

The sample holds a few counts of this clonotype. The chain couples TRBV7-9 to TRBJ2-7, with D unclear. The CDR3 is 16 residues long. Germline CDR1 SEHNR, CDR2 FQNEAQ (reference sequence). Trimming left V 1 base short and J 6 bases short, with 19 bases between. CDR3 coding DNA: TGTGCCAGCAGCTTAGTCGTCGGGTCTCCAGCCGGCGAGCAGTACTTC. This translates into CASSLVVGSPAGEQYF.

This clonotype was recorded many times. V and J are TRBV7-3 and TRBJ1-6; D gene unclear. Trimming shortened V by 2 bases and J by 9 bases, and 11 bases separated the two germline ends. Germline V lookup: CDR1 SGHTA, CDR2 FQGTGA. This CDR3 is built from 14 residues. This CDR3 reads CASSLGFGGSPLHF. CDR3 bases: TGTGCCAGCAGCTTAGGATTCGGTGGTTCACCCCTCCACTTT. The complete variable domain, with remaining parts taken from reference TRBV7-3 and TRBJ1-6, reads GAGVSQTPSNKVTEKGKYVELRCDPISGHTALYWYRQSLGQGPEFLIYFQGTGAADDSGLPNDRFFAVRPEGSVSTLKIQRTERGDSAVYLCASSLGFGGSPLHFGNGTRLTVT.

The chain carries TRBV20-1 and TRBJ1-5; 7 bases agree with TRBD1. Trimming removed 2 bases from V and 7 bases from J; junction bases left unmatched: 5. The length of the CDR3 is 13 residues. Germline values: CDR1 DFQATT, CDR2 SNEGSKA (reference sequence). CDR3 residues: CSARRGGEQPQHF. In DNA, the CDR3 is TGCAGTGCTAGAAGAGGGGGCGAACAGCCCCAGCATTTT.

This clonotype was found many times. The chain carries TRBV7-2 and TRBJ2-7; 9 nucleotides align to TRBD1. J gave up 5 bases and V 4 bases, and 9 bases lay outside the gene matches. This CDR3 contains 15 residues. The germline V gene has CDR1 SGHTA and CDR2 FQGNSA. The CDR3 DNA reads as TGTGCCAGCAGCTCCGCCGGGACAGGGCTCCACGAGCAGTACTTC. It translates to CASSSAGTGLHEQYF.

Regarding this clonotype: One junction end disagrees with the germline gene, perhaps due to a read error. The chain links TRBV25-1 to TRBJ1-2; a possible D gene is TRBD1 (5 bases). Germline CDR1 is MGHDK and CDR2 is SYGVNS. The CDR3 has 13 amino acids. The CDR3 loop is CASSSGTQNGHTF. CDR3 nucleotide sequence: TGTGCCAGCAGCTCCGGGACTCAGAATGGCCACACCTTC.